The T cell receptor beta chain described here comes from a study of CD8+ T cells in alopecia areata. Study-level information: C3H/HeJ graft donors with spontaneous alopecia, aged about 6-13 months, supplied skin that was transplanted onto female C3H/HeJ mice aged roughly 7-11 weeks.

Of note for this clone: The antigen is unknown. The gene names here belong to mouse.

Cutaneous lymph node cells were pooled, and they were sorted using CD4, CD8alpha, NKG2D, NKG2ACE and other markers. Investigators isolated RNA and reverse transcribed it into cDNA to act as the sequencing template. The method was immunoSEQ multiplex PCR; TCRdb's version includes in-frame clones alone and lacks a portion of them. The sample was found to contain about 270,000 clones, and every one recurs. Notes on the study in general: Possibly because of HLA-related factors, TCR sharing was less clear across patients than in mice.

The source material was CD4+ T cells sorted from a lymph node. The receptor's source is a C3H/HeJ mouse with alopecia areata. The strain's MHC haplotype is H2-k.

CDR3 protein: CASSLDGGTNTLYF. CDR3 DNA, as far as it was read: TGTGCCAGCTCTCTCGACGGGGGGACAAAC. This chain connects TRBV12-1 to TRBJ2-4; D might be TRBD2 (6 bases). The read ends 4 residues shy of where the CDR3 ends; the end is completed using the germline J gene. The CDR3 has 14 amino acids. Looked up from germline, CDR1 is SGHSN and CDR2 is HYEKVE.